The sequence of this T cell receptor (beta chain) was determined in a study of T-cell memory formation after mild COVID-19. This clonotype was counted between two and nine times. TCRdb reanalysed the 5' RACE reads using MiXCR and keeps one entry per CDR3 protein. The repertoire consists of roughly 410,000 distinct CDR3 sequences, with less than 25% occurring once and the leading ten covering 8.8%. The clonotype comes from an adult woman who had mild COVID-19 (a few samples of this study predate the infection). Cell type and time point are not known. Sequencing used PBMCs or a T cell subset sorted from them (not recorded which).

The DNA of the CDR3 is TGTGCCTTAAAGTATGGGCGGGACAACTCCTACAATGAGCAGTTCTTC. Translated: CALKYGRDNSYNEQFF. The gene calls are TRBV30 and TRBJ2-1, with D perhaps assigned TRBD1 or TRBD2 (6 bases each). Per germline, CDR1 GTSNPN and CDR2 SVGIG (reference sequence). The CDR3 runs to 16 residues. V gave up 7 bases and J gave up 0 bases, with 19 bases separating them.